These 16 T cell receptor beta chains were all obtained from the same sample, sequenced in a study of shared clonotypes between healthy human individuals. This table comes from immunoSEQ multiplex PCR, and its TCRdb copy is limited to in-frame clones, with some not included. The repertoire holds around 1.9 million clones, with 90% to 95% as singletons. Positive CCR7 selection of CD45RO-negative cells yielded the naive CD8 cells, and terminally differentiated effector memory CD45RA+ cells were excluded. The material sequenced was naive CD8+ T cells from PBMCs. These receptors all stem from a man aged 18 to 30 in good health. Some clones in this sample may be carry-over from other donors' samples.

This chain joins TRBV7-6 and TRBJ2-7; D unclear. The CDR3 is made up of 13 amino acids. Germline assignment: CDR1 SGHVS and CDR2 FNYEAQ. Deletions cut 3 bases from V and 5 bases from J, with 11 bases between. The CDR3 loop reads CASSFYRDNEQYF. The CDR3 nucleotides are TGTGCCAGCAGCTTTTATAGGGATAACGAGCAGTACTTC.

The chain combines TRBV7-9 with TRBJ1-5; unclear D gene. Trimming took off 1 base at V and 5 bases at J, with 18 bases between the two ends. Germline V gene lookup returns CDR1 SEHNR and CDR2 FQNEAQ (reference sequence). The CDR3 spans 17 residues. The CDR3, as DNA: TGTGCCAGCAGCTTAGTAGGAGCGGGAGAAATTTATCAGCCCCAGCATTTT. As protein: CASSLVGAGEIYQPQHF.

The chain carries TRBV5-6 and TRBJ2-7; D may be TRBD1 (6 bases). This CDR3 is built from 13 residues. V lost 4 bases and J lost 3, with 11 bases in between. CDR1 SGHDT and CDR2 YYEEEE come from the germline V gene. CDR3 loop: CASSPGTYYEQYF. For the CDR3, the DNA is TGTGCCAGCAGCCCCGGGACATACTACGAGCAGTACTTC.

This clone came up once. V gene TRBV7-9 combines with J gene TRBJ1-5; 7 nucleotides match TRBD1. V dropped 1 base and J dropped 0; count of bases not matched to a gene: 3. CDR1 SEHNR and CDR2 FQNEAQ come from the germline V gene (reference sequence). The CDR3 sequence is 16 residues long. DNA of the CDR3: TGTGCCAGCAGCTTAGTACAGGGGAATAGCAATCAGCCCCAGCATTTT. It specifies CASSLVQGNSNQPQHF. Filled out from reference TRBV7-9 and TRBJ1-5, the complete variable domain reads DTGVSQNPRHKITKRGQNVTFRCDPISEHNRLYWYRQTLGQGPEFLTYFQNEAQLEKSRLLSDRFSAERPKGSFSTLEIQRTEQGDSAMYLCASSLVQGNSNQPQHFGDGTRLSIL.

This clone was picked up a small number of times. This chain's CDR3 is CASSPGTVSNEKLFF. The CDR3 DNA sequence: TGTGCCAGCAGTCCGGGGACAGTCTCTAATGAAAAACTGTTTTTT. The chain joins TRBV6-5 to TRBJ1-4; TRBD1 aligns across 7 bases. CDR3 size: 15 residues. CDR1 is MNHEY and CDR2 is SVGAGI in the germline V gene. The V gene end was trimmed by 5 bases and the J gene end by 3 bases; junction bases not matched to a gene: 6.

The CDR3: CASSPRTGEAFF. The CDR3 DNA follows: TGTGCCAGCAGCCCTCGGACAGGCGAAGCTTTCTTT. The V gene is TRBV11-2, the J gene TRBJ1-1; TRBD1 matches 7 bases. The CDR3 extends over 12 amino acids. Unmatched junction bases numbered 5, after V lost 5 bases and J lost 8 bases. Germline-derived CDR1 and CDR2 are SGHAT and FQNNGV.

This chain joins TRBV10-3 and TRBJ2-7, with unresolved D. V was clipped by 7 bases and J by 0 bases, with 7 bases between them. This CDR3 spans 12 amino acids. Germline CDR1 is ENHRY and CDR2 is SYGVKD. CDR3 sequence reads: CAIKDVSYEQYF. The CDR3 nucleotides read TGTGCCATCAAGGACGTCTCCTACGAGCAGTACTTC.

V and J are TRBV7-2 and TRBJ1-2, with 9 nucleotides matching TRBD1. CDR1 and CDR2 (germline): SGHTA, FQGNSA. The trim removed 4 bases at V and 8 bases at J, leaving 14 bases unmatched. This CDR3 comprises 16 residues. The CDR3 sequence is CASSSPGQGLSGGYTF. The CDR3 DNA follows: TGTGCCAGCAGCTCCCCGGGACAGGGACTTAGTGGCGGCTACACCTTC. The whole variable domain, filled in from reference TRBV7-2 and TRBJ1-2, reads GAGVSQSPSNKVTEKGKDVELRCDPISGHTALYWYRQSLGQGLEFLIYFQGNSAPDKSGLPSDRFSAERTGGSVSTLTIQRTQQEDSAVYLCASSSPGQGLSGGYTFGSGTRLTVV.

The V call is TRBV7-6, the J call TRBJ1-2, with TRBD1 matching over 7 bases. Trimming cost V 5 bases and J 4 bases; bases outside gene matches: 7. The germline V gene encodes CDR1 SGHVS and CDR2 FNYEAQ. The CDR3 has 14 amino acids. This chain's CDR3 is CASSQSTGLYGYTF. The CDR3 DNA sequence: TGTGCCAGCAGCCAATCGACAGGGCTCTATGGCTACACCTTC.

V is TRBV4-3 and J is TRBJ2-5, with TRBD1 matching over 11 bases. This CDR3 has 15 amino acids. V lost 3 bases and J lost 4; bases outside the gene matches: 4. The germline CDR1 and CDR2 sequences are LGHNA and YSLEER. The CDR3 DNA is TGCGCCAGCAGCCAGGACAGGGGGCTATTAGAGACCCAGTACTTC. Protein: CASSQDRGLLETQYF.

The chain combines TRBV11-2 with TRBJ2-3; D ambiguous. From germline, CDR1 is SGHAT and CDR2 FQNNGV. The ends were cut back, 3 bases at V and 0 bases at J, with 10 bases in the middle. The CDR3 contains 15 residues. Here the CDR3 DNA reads TGTGCCAGCAGCTTGGGTACTGTTAGCACAGATACGCAGTATTTT. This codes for CASSLGTVSTDTQYF. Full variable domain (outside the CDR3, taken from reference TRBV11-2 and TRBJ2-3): EAGVAQSPRYKIIEKRQSVAFWCNPISGHATLYWYQQILGQGPKLLIQFQNNGVVDDSQLPKDRFSAERLKGVDSTLKIQPAKLEDSAVYLCASSLGTVSTDTQYFGPGTRLTVL.

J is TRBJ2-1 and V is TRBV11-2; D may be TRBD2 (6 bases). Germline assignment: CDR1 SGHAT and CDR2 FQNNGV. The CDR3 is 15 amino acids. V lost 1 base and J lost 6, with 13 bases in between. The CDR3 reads CASSLVAGFGNEQFF. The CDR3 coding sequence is TGTGCCAGCAGCTTAGTTGCGGGATTTGGCAATGAGCAGTTCTTC.

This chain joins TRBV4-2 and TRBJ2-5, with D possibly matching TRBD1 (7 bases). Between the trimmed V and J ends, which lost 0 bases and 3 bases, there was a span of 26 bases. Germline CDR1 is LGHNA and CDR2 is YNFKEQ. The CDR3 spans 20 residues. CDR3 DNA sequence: TGTGCCAGCAGCCAAGATACAGGGGCGAAAGCGGGTCGCGGAAAAGAGACCCAGTACTTC. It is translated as CASSQDTGAKAGRGKETQYF.

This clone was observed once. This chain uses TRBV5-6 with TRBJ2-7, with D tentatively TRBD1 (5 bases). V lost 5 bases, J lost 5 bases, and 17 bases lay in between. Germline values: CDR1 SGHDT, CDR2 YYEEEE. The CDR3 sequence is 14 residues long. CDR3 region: CASRIGVGVHEQYF. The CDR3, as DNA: TGTGCCAGCAGAATTGGGGTAGGGGTCCACGAGCAGTACTTC.

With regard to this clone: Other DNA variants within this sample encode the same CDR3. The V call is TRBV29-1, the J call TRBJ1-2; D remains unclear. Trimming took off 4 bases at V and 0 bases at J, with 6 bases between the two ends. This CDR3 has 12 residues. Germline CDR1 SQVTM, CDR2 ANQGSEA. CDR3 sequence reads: CSVAGANYGYTF. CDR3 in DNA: TGCAGCGTTGCAGGAGCTAACTATGGCTACACCTTC. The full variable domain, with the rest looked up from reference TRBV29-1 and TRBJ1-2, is SAVISQKPSRDICQRGTSLTIQCQVDSQVTMMFWYRQQPGQSLTLIATANQGSEATYESGFVIDKFPISRPNLTFSTLTVSNMSPEDSSIYLCSVAGANYGYTFGSGTRLTVV.

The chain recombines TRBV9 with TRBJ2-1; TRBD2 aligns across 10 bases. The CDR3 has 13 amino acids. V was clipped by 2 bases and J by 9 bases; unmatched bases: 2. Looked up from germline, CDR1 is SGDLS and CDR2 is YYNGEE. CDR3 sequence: CASSVASGGEQFF. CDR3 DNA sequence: TGTGCCAGCAGCGTGGCTAGCGGGGGTGAGCAGTTCTTC.